The 2 T cell receptor beta chains in this list originate from one sample, sequenced in a study of T-cell reconstitution after alpha-beta-depleted transplantation in children. Preparation of the TCRbeta library was carried out with unique molecular identifiers. TCRdb reanalysed the PCR reads using MiXCR and keeps one entry per CDR3 protein. Among about 690,000 distinct CDR3 sequences listed, roughly 15% were seen once. Sequences were derived from PBMCs from the stem cell graft donor, sampled from the stem cell graft. The receptors derive from a human donor who donated a stem cell graft to a child with acute myeloid leukemia.

This clonotype appeared many times. The CDR3 loop is CASSFPGKGIPDMNTEAFF. The CDR3 DNA reads as TGTGCCAGCAGTTTTCCAGGGAAGGGAATACCCGACATGAACACTGAAGCTTTCTTT. The chain has TRBV12-3 or TRBV12-4 and TRBJ1-1; a possible D gene is TRBD1 (5 bases). The CDR3 has 19 residues. The V end was cut by 3 bases, the J end by 0 bases, with 23 bases between.

This clonotype was detected ten times or more. The chain has TRBV29-1 and TRBJ1-1; TRBD1 matches at 7 bases. The CDR3 spans 12 residues. V lost 7 bases and J lost 6; bases outside the gene matches: 8. Looked up from germline, CDR1 is SQVTM and CDR2 is ANQGSEA. CDR3 DNA: TGCAGCGGCGCCCGGCAGGGGGCTGAAGCTTTCTTT. Translated: CSGARQGAEAFF.